The 12 T cell receptor beta chains presented below share a single source sample, sequenced in a study of graft-versus-host responses after intestinal transplantation (dated by TCRdb to the early 2020s). Their recognized antigens are unknown. The library came from the immunoSEQ multiplex PCR assay. This immuneACCESS table, as held by TCRdb, lists in-frame sequences with V and J called but not all clones. Of the missing ones, under half trace to an unresolved V gene in checked studies; the others have no known cause. The table for this sample lists about 120,000 clones; about 93% of them were counted only once. About 0.11% of the sample is taken by the ten largest. This specimen's time point label, interpreted: cells obtained before transplantation from donor or recipient. Here the sequenced sample was unstimulated CD4+ T cells sorted from spleen or lymph node cells, taken before intestinal transplant. The receptors were sampled from a human donor who received an intestinal transplant.

The CDR3 DNA sequence: TGTGCCAGCAGTGTGGGAATGGCGGGGCGGGAGAACACAGATACGCAGTATTTT. Its protein product is CASSVGMAGRENTDTQYF. V is TRBV2 and J is TRBJ2-3; 7 nucleotides align to TRBD2. The germline gives CDR1 SNHLY, CDR2 FYNNEI. The CDR3 sequence is 18 residues long. V shed 4 bases and J 2 bases; nucleotides not matched to a gene: 15.

The chain carries TRBV5-1 and TRBJ2-1; TRBD2 aligns across 9 bases. CDR3 size: 16 residues. The germline CDR1 and CDR2 sequences are SGHRS and YFSETQ. Unmatched junction bases numbered 7, after V lost 0 bases and J lost 6 bases. This CDR3 reads CASSLGGRAALNEQFF. The DNA for the CDR3 is TGCGCCAGCAGCTTGGGCGGGAGGGCCGCTCTCAATGAGCAGTTCTTC. The full variable domain, completed using reference TRBV5-1 and TRBJ2-1, is KAGVTQTPRYLIKTRGQQVTLSCSPISGHRSVSWYQQTPGQGLQFLFEYFSETQRNKGNFPGRFSGRQFSNSRSEMNVSTLELGDSALYLCASSLGGRAALNEQFFGPGTRLTVL.

J is TRBJ1-3 and V is TRBV5-6; D remains ambiguous. The CDR3 runs 15 residues. Germline V gives CDR1 SGHDT, CDR2 YYEEEE. Trimming cost V 5 bases and J 0 bases, with 12 bases left between them. The CDR3 nucleotides are TGTGCCAGCAGGGCTCAAGGGAGCTCTGGAAACACCATATATTTT. It encodes CASRAQGSSGNTIYF.

The gene calls are TRBV6-6 and TRBJ2-7; 9 bases fit TRBD2. The germline gives CDR1 MNHNY, CDR2 SVGAGI (reference sequence). There are 15 residues in the CDR3. Trimming cost V 2 bases and J 5 bases; bases outside gene matches: 7. This chain's CDR3 is CASSYGGRAGNEQYF. As DNA, the CDR3 is TGTGCCAGCAGTTACGGCGGGAGGGCCGGCAACGAGCAGTACTTC.

The chain carries TRBV6-5 and TRBJ2-3, with D possibly being TRBD2 (6 bases). The CDR3 totals 16 residues. Germline loops: CDR1 MNHEY, CDR2 SVGAGI. Trimming removed 2 bases at V and 2 bases at J, with 14 bases between. The CDR3 region has the DNA TGTGCCAGCAGTTACGGGACTCAAGCCCCCACAGATACGCAGTATTTT. Its translation: CASSYGTQAPTDTQYF.

V usage is TRBV5-1 and J usage is TRBJ2-5, with 11 bases matching TRBD2. This CDR3 comprises 17 residues. The V gene end was trimmed by 0 bases and the J gene end by 1 base; junction bases not matched to a gene: 5. Germline V gene lookup returns CDR1 SGHRS and CDR2 YFSETQ. CDR3 region: CASSLALAGGAQETQYF. CDR3 in DNA: TGCGCCAGCAGCTTGGCGCTAGCGGGAGGTGCCCAAGAGACCCAGTACTTC.

The chain combines TRBV28 with TRBJ2-7; 9 positions match TRBD2. Unmatched junction bases numbered 2, after V lost 2 bases and J lost 0 bases. Germline V gene data show CDR1 as MDHEN and CDR2 as SYDVKM. CDR3 length: 15 amino acids. CDR3 sequence: CASSLRAGGSYEQYF. CDR3 nucleotides: TGTGCCAGCAGTTTACGAGCGGGAGGCTCCTACGAGCAGTACTTC. The variable domain in full, completed from reference TRBV28 and TRBJ2-7, reads DVKVTQSSRYLVKRTGEKVFLECVQDMDHENMFWYRQDPGLGLRLIYFSYDVKMKEKGDIPEGYSVSREKKERFSLILESASTNQTSMYLCASSLRAGGSYEQYFGPGTRLTVT.

The chain carries TRBV19 and TRBJ2-6; 7 bases fit TRBD1. The V segment lost 9 bases and the J segment 0 bases; nucleotides outside the gene matches: 5. CDR3 length: 15 amino acids. In germline, CDR1 is LNHDA, CDR2 SQIVND (reference sequence). This chain's CDR3 is CASTGATSGANVLTF. The CDR3 DNA follows: TGTGCCAGCACAGGGGCGACCTCTGGGGCCAACGTCCTGACTTTC.

In this sample, this clone turned up once. The V and J genes are TRBV18 and TRBJ2-5; possibly TRBD1 or TRBD2 for D (6 bases each). The germline gives CDR1 KGHSH, CDR2 LQKENI. This CDR3 contains 14 residues. The V end was cut by 1 base, the J end by 2 bases, with 8 bases between. The CDR3 DNA sequence: TGTGCCAGCTCACCACGGGGGGCGCAAGAGACCCAGTACTTC. Its protein product is CASSPRGAQETQYF.

This chain joins TRBV7-3 and TRBJ2-1, with 9 bases that match TRBD1. Germline-derived CDR1 and CDR2 are SGHTA and FQGTGA. The length of the CDR3 is 14 residues. Trimming at V came to 3 bases and at J to 4 bases, leaving 1 base not matched to a gene. The CDR3 DNA is TGTGCCAGCAGCTTGGGACAGGGATACAATGAGCAGTTCTTC. It codes for CASSLGQGYNEQFF.

V usage is TRBV5-1 and J usage is TRBJ2-1; weak D call: TRBD2 (6 bases). The CDR3 length is 13 residues. The germline V gene encodes CDR1 SGHRS and CDR2 YFSETQ. Trimming cost V 1 base and J 10 bases, with 12 bases left between them. Here the CDR3 DNA reads TGCGCCAGCAGCTTGTCCGAGAGCGGGGAGCAGTTCTTC. Protein sequence: CASSLSESGEQFF.

V usage is TRBV29-1 and J usage is TRBJ2-3, with D unclear. Trimming shortened V by 6 bases and J by 0 bases, and 13 bases separated the two germline ends. CDR1 and CDR2 (germline): SQVTM, ANQGSEA. The CDR3 totals 14 residues. Here the CDR3 DNA reads TGCAGCGTGGGATGGAAAATGAGCACAGATACGCAGTATTTT. Translating it yields CSVGWKMSTDTQYF.